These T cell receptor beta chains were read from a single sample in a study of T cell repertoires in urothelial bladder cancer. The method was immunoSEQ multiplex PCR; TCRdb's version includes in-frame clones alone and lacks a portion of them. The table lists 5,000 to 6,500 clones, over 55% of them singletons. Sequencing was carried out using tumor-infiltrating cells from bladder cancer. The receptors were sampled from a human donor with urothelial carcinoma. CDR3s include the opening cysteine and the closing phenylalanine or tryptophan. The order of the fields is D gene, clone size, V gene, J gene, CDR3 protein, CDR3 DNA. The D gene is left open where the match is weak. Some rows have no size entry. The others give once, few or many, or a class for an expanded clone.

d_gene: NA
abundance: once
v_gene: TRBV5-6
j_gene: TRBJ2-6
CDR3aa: CASSLERGPPAGANVLTF
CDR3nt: TGTGCCAGCAGCTTGGAGAGGGGCCCACCCGCCGGGGCCAACGTCCTGACTTTC

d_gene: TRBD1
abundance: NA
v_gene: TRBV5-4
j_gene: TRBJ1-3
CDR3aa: CASSSTGAGNTIYF
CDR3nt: TGTGCCAGCAGCTCGACAGGGGCTGGAAACACCATATATTTT

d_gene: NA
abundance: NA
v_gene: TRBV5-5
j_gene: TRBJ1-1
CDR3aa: CASSLFPSGNTEAFF
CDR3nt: TGTGCCAGCAGCTTGTTTCCTAGTGGGAACACTGAAGCTTTCTTT

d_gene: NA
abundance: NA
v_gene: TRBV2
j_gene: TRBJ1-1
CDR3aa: CASQMETEAFF
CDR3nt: TGTGCCAGCCAGATGGAGACTGAAGCTTTCTTT

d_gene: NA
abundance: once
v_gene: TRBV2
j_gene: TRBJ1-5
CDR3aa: CASSSNTRQLNQPQHF
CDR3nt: TGTGCCAGCAGCTCCAATACCCGACAGCTTAATCAGCCCCAGCATTTT

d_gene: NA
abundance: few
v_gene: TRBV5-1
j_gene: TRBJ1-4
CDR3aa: CASSPTEYATNEKLFF
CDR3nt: TGCGCCAGCAGCCCGACAGAATATGCAACTAATGAAAAACTGTTTTTT

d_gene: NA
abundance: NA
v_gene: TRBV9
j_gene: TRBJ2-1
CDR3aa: CASSWAGSGNNEQFF
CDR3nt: TGTGCCAGCAGCTGGGCAGGATCAGGAAACAATGAGCAGTTCTTC

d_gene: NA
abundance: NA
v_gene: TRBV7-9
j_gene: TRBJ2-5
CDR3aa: CASSLRNFQETQYF
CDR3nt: TGTGCCAGCAGCTTAAGGAACTTCCAAGAGACCCAGTACTTC

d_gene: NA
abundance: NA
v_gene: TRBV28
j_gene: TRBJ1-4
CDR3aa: CASRGAGGLEKLFF
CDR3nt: TGTGCCTCAAGGGGCGCCGGGGGACTTGAAAAACTGTTTTTT

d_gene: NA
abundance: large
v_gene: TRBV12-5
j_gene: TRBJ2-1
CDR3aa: CASGPDRLEQFF
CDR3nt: TGTGCTAGTGGACCGGACAGACTTGAGCAGTTCTTC

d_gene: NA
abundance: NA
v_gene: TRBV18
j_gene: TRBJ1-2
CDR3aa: CASSPPSVNYGYTF
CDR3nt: TGTGCCAGCTCACCACCGTCCGTTAACTATGGCTACACCTTC

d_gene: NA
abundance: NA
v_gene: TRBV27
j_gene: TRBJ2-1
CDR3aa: CASSVRGSYNEQFF
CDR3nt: TGTGCCAGCAGTGTTAGGGGCTCCTACAATGAGCAGTTCTTC

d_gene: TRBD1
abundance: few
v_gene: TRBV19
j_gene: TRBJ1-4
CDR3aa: CASRTGTGLFF
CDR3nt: TGTGCCAGTAGAACCGGGACAGGTTTGTTTTTT

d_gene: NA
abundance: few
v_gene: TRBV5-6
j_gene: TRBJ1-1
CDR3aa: CASSLYSEAFF
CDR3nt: TGTGCCAGTTCATTGTATTCTGAAGCTTTCTTT

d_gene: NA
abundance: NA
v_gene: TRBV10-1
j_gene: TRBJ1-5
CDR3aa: CASSDRVAGLIYQPQHF
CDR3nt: TGCGCCAGCAGTGATCGGGTAGCAGGCCTCATTTATCAGCCCCAGCATTTT

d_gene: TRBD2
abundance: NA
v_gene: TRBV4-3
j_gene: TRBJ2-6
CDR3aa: CAHGGKRKASGGLFAGANVLTF
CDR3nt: TGCGCCCATGGGGGGAAGCGGAAAGCTAGCGGGGGCCTTTTCGCTGGGGCCAACGTCCTGACTTTC

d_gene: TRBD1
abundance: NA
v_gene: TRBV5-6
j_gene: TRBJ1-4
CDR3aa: CASSVGQVGEKLFF
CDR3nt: TGTGCCAGCAGCGTGGGACAGGTCGGTGAAAAACTGTTTTTT

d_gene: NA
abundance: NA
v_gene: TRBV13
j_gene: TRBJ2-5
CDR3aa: CASSLGLQETQYF
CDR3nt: TGTGCCAGCAGCTTAGGACTCCAAGAGACCCAGTACTTC

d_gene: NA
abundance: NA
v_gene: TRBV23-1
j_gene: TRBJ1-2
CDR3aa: CASTPGGSDRCYNYGYTF
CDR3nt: TGCGCCAGCACTCCGGGAGGCAGCGATAGGTGTTATAACTATGGCTACACCTTC

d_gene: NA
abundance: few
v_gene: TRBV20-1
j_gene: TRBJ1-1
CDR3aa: CSARDLGAFF
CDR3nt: TGCAGTGCTAGAGACCTCGGGGCTTTCTTT

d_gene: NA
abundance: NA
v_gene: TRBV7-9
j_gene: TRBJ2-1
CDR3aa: CASSLAPGTYNEQFF
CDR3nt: TGTGCCAGCAGCTTAGCCCCGGGGACGTACAATGAGCAGTTCTTC

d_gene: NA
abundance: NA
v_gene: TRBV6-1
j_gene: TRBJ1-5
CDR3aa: CASSEGLMSNQPQHF
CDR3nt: TGTGCCAGCAGTGAAGGTCTAATGAGCAATCAGCCCCAGCATTTT